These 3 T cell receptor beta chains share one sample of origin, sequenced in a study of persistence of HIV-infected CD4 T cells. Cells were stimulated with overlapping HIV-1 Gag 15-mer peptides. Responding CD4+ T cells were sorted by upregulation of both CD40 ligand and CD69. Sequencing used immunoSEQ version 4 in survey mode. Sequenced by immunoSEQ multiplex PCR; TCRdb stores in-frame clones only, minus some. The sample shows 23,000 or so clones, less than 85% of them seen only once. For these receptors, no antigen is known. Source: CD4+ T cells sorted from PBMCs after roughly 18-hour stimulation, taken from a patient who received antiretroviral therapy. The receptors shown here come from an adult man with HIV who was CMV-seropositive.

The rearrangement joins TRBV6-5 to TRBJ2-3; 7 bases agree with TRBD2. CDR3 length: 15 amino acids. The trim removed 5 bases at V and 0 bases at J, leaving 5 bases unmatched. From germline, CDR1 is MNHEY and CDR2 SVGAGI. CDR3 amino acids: CASSRGGTSTDTQYF. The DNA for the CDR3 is TGTGCCAGCAGTCGCGGGGGTACTAGCACAGATACGCAGTATTTT.

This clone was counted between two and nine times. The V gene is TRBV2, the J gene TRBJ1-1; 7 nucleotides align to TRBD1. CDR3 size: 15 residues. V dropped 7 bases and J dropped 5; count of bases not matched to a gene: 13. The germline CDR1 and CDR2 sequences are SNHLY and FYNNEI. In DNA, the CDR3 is TGTGCCAGCAAAGGGGTGACCAGACAGGGAACTGAAGCTTTCTTT. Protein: CASKGVTRQGTEAFF.

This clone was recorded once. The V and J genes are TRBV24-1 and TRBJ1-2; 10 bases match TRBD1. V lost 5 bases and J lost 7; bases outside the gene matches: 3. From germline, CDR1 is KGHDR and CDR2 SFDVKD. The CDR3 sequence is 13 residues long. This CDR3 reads CATSGQGAIGYTF. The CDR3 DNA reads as TGTGCCACCAGTGGACAGGGGGCGATTGGCTACACCTTC.